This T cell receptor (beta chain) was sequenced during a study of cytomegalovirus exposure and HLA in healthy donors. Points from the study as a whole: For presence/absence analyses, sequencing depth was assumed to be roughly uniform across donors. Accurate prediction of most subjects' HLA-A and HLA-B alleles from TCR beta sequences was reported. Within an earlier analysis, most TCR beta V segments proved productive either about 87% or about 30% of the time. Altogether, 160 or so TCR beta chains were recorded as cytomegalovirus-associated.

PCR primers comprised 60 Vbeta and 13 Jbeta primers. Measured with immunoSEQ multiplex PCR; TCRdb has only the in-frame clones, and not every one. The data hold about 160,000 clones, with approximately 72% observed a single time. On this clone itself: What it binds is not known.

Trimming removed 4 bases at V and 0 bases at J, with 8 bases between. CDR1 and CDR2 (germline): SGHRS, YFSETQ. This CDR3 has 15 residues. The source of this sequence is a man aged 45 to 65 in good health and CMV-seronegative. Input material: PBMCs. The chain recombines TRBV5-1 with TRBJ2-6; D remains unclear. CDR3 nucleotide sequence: TGCGCCAGCAGCCTAGGATACTCTGGGGCCAACGTCCTGACTTTC. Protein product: CASSLGYSGANVLTF.